The 30 T cell receptor beta chains below come from one sample, sequenced in a study of blood T cell repertoires in COVID-19. Clones were read by immunoSEQ multiplex PCR, and TCRdb kept only the in-frame ones, dropping some. Among fewer than 300,000 clones, approximately 90% were seen once, and the ten largest hold about 0.8%. Specimen: peripheral blood. The receptors here all came from a young man with acute or convalescent COVID-19.

The rearrangement links TRBV3-1 (or the pseudogene TRBV3-2) to TRBJ1-2, with a weak D call TRBD1 (6 bases). V was clipped by 0 bases and J by 3 bases, with 11 bases between them. Germline V gene sequence: CDR1 LGHDT, CDR2 YNNKEL (reference sequence). The CDR3 covers 15 residues. The DNA for the CDR3 is TGTGCCAGCAGCCAAGATAGGGGGGGTTACTATGGCTACACCTTC. Translating gives CASSQDRGGYYGYTF.

This rearrangement joins TRBV9 to TRBJ2-7; D not resolved. Germline V lookup: CDR1 SGDLS, CDR2 YYNGEE. V lost 0 bases, J lost 6 bases, and 10 bases lay in between. This CDR3 comprises 13 residues. The CDR3 loop reads CASSVGGSSEQYF. The CDR3 bases are TGTGCCAGCAGCGTAGGAGGCTCTAGCGAGCAGTACTTC.

The chain has TRBV19 and TRBJ2-3, with 10 positions matching TRBD1. The CDR3 has 16 residues. The trim removed 6 bases at V and 5 bases at J, leaving 11 bases unmatched. Germline CDR1 LNHDA, CDR2 SQIVND (reference sequence). This CDR3 is CASRLRPGQGIDTQYF. For the CDR3, the DNA is TGTGCCAGTAGGCTTCGGCCGGGACAGGGGATAGATACGCAGTATTTT.

The chain has TRBV7-2 and TRBJ2-5, with 10 bases matching TRBD2. Germline V CDR1 and CDR2: SGHTA, FQGNSA. V lost 7 bases and J lost 2; bases outside the gene matches: 4. The CDR3 extends over 14 amino acids. The CDR3 spells CASKRAGGQETQYF. The CDR3 DNA is TGTGCCAGCAAGAGAGCGGGGGGGCAAGAGACCCAGTACTTC.

This clone was seen a single time. J is TRBJ2-2 and V is TRBV7-9, with D possibly matching TRBD1 (6 bases). This CDR3 contains 13 residues. V lost 5 bases and J lost 6, with 10 bases in between. Germline loops: CDR1 SEHNR, CDR2 FQNEAQ (reference sequence). The CDR3: CASSTTGPGELFF. As DNA, the CDR3 is TGTGCCAGCAGCACCACAGGGCCCGGGGAGCTGTTTTTT. The full variable domain, its missing parts supplied by reference TRBV7-9 and TRBJ2-2, is DTGVSQNPRHKITKRGQNVTFRCDPISEHNRLYWYRQTLGQGPEFLTYFQNEAQLEKSRLLSDRFSAERPKGSFSTLEIQRTEQGDSAMYLCASSTTGPGELFFGEGSRLTVL.

V and J are TRBV19 and TRBJ2-5; tentatively, D is TRBD1 (5 bases). This CDR3 has 14 amino acids. With 2 bases removed from V and 7 bases from J, the gap between germline ends came to 14 bases. The germline V gene encodes CDR1 LNHDA and CDR2 SQIVND (reference sequence). Here the CDR3 DNA reads TGTGCCAGTAGTATAATGGGGCGCCTGGGGACCCAGTACTTC. Translation: CASSIMGRLGTQYF.

The J gene is TRBJ2-1, the V gene TRBV9; 11 bases align to TRBD2. The CDR3 is 16 amino acids. The V and J ends lost 4 bases and 5 bases, in that order; junction bases with no gene match: 8. The germline V gene encodes CDR1 SGDLS and CDR2 YYNGEE. The CDR3 loop reads CASSPRLAGRDNEQFF. CDR3 coding DNA: TGTGCCAGCAGCCCTCGACTAGCGGGGAGGGACAATGAGCAGTTCTTC. Full variable domain (rest looked up from reference TRBV9 and TRBJ2-1): DSGVTQTPKHLITATGQRVTLRCSPRSGDLSVYWYQQSLDQGLQFLIQYYNGEERAKGNILERFSAQQFPDLHSELNLSSLELGDSALYFCASSPRLAGRDNEQFFGPGTRLTVL.

V is TRBV7-9 and J is TRBJ1-1, with 9 bases aligning to TRBD1. This CDR3 comprises 15 residues. CDR1 and CDR2 from the germline V gene are SEHNR and FQNEAQ (reference sequence). V shed 0 bases, J shed 7 bases, and the junction held 6 bases outside the gene matches. Here the CDR3 DNA reads TGTGCCAGCAGCTTAGCGTACAGGGGGCTCATTGAAGCTTTCTTT. This encodes CASSLAYRGLIEAFF.

The V gene is TRBV6-5, the J gene TRBJ2-5; TRBD1 agrees at 9 bases. The CDR3 spans 13 residues. Trimming took 10 bases from V and 5 from J; bases not matched to a gene: 8. The germline V gene encodes CDR1 MNHEY and CDR2 SVGAGI. CDR3 sequence reads: CATQTGGLETQYF. CDR3 DNA sequence: TGTGCCACACAGACAGGGGGTCTGGAGACCCAGTACTTC.

This clone showed up just once. The gene calls are TRBV4-2 and TRBJ2-1; 13 positions match TRBD2. CDR1 and CDR2 from the germline V gene are LGHNA and YNFKEQ. CDR3 length: 14 residues. V lost 0 bases, J lost 13 bases, and 3 bases stayed unmatched. CDR3 bases: TGTGCCAGCAGCCAAGATAGGACTAGCGGGAGTCAGTTCTTC. Encoded protein: CASSQDRTSGSQFF.

The gene calls are TRBV19 and TRBJ2-7, with D perhaps matching TRBD1 (6 bases). The CDR3 is 14 residues long. The germline gives CDR1 LNHDA, CDR2 SQIVND (reference sequence). Deletions cut 9 bases from V and 6 bases from J, with 21 bases between. CDR3 sequence: CASKSSGDKVEQYF. CDR3 bases: TGTGCCAGCAAATCCTCAGGGGACAAAGTCGAGCAGTACTTC.

V gene TRBV6-6 combines with J gene TRBJ1-1, with 8 nucleotides matching TRBD1. The trim removed 4 bases at V and 12 bases at J, leaving 10 bases unmatched. Germline CDR1 reads MNHNY; CDR2 reads SVGAGI (reference sequence). The CDR3 has 13 amino acids. Here the CDR3 DNA reads TGTGCCAGCAGTTCAGGACAGGGCCCATTGACTTTCTTT. Protein product: CASSSGQGPLTFF.

This clone was recorded once. The chain uses TRBV14 and TRBJ2-5; no clear D gene. Germline V gene lookup returns CDR1 SGHDN and CDR2 FVKESK. The CDR3 totals 14 residues. V was clipped by 0 bases and J by 7 bases, with 12 bases between them. CDR3 DNA: TGTGCCAGCAGCCAAGATCGGGTGGTGGTGACCCAGTACTTC. This translates into CASSQDRVVVTQYF.

The chain carries TRBV27 and TRBJ2-7; D is ambiguous. Per germline, CDR1 MNHEY and CDR2 SMNVEV (reference sequence). The V and J ends lost 1 base and 0 bases respectively, with 10 bases between them. The CDR3 runs to 15 residues. The CDR3 DNA reads TGTGCCAGCAGTTTATGGGCAGAGAGCTCCTACGAGCAGTACTTC. Its protein product is CASSLWAESSYEQYF.

V and J are TRBV6-5 and TRBJ2-1; TRBD2 matches 11 bases. Per the germline V gene, CDR1 is MNHEY and CDR2 is SVGAGI. The CDR3 has 13 residues. DNA of the CDR3: TGTTCGGGGACTAGCGGCCCCTACAATGAGCAGTTCTTC. Its translation is CSGTSGPYNEQFF.

The genes are TRBV4-1 and TRBJ1-2, with unresolved D. This CDR3 has 14 residues. V lost 2 bases, J lost 8 bases, and 15 bases lay in between. Per germline, CDR1 MGHRA and CDR2 YSYEKL. The CDR3 DNA follows: TGCGCCAGCAGCCAAATGTTAGGAGTTTACGGCTACACCTTC. Its protein is CASSQMLGVYGYTF.

The chain uses TRBV5-5 and TRBJ1-5, with no clear D. The CDR3 is made up of 13 amino acids. Trimming removed 1 base at V and 4 bases at J, with 6 bases between. CDR1 and CDR2 (germline): SGHKS, YYEKEE (reference sequence). CDR3 in amino acids: CASSLSANQPQHF. The CDR3 bases are TGTGCCAGCAGCTTGTCAGCGAATCAGCCCCAGCATTTT.

J is TRBJ2-5 and V is TRBV27; 11 positions agree with TRBD2. CDR3 length: 16 amino acids. Germline CDR1 MNHEY, CDR2 SMNVEV (reference sequence). V lost 6 bases and J lost 4; bases outside the gene matches: 10. The DNA for the CDR3 is TGTGCCAGCAGCGTAGCGGGGGGGCCCCCAAGAGAGACCCAGTACTTC. Its protein product is CASSVAGGPPRETQYF.

The V gene is TRBV21-1, the J gene TRBJ2-7; the table's TRBD1 call for D was not verified on the DNA. TRBV21-1 is recorded as a pseudogene. This CDR3 is built from 15 residues. CDR3 nucleotides: TGTGCCAGCAGCAAAGACCCGGACAGCTCCTACGAGCAGTACTTC. It codes for CASSKDPDSSYEQYF.

This sequence joins TRBV3-1 (or the pseudogene TRBV3-2) and TRBJ2-7, with TRBD1 matching over 8 bases. Trimming removed 2 bases from V and 5 bases from J; junction bases left unmatched: 2. CDR1 is LGHDT and CDR2 is YNNKEL in the germline V gene (reference sequence). The length of the CDR3 is 13 residues. CDR3 sequence: CASSQRQGNEQYF. The CDR3 region has the DNA TGTGCCAGCAGCCAAAGACAGGGGAACGAGCAGTACTTC.

V is TRBV3-1 (or the pseudogene TRBV3-2) and J is TRBJ2-5; no firm D call. Trimming cost V 0 bases and J 4 bases, with 12 bases left between them. Per the germline V gene, CDR1 is LGHDT and CDR2 is YNNKEL (reference sequence). CDR3 length: 15 amino acids. CDR3: CASSQDSFSGETQYF. CDR3 bases: TGTGCCAGCAGCCAAGATTCTTTTTCGGGAGAGACCCAGTACTTC.

J is TRBJ2-3 and V is TRBV4-2; D remains unclear. Germline V gene sequence: CDR1 LGHNA, CDR2 YNFKEQ. V lost 4 bases to trimming and J lost 5 bases, with 13 bases between them. The CDR3 is 14 residues long. The CDR3 DNA is TGTGCCAGCAGCCTTACCCCGACTGTAGATACGCAGTATTTT. Protein: CASSLTPTVDTQYF.

This chain links TRBV29-1 with TRBJ1-3; D is unclear. The V and J ends lost 6 bases and 4 bases respectively, with 13 bases between them. The CDR3 has 13 residues. The germline gives CDR1 SQVTM, CDR2 ANQGSEA. The CDR3 DNA reads TGCAGCGTCGCTCGGGGTTCCGGAAACACCATATATTTT. Amino acid sequence: CSVARGSGNTIYF.

This sequence joins TRBV27 and TRBJ2-4, with D possibly matching TRBD1 (7 bases). The CDR3 sequence is 17 residues long. Deletions cut 6 bases from V and 0 bases from J, with 18 bases between. CDR1 is MNHEY, CDR2 SMNVEV, per germline (reference sequence). Here the CDR3 reads CASRLRGTDLAKNIQYF. The CDR3 DNA reads as TGTGCCAGCAGGCTCCGGGGGACAGACCTAGCCAAAAACATTCAGTACTTC.

The genes are TRBV11-2 and TRBJ1-2, with D maybe TRBD1 (5 bases). Per germline, CDR1 SGHAT and CDR2 FQNNGV. CDR3 size: 12 residues. Trimming took off 3 bases at V and 8 bases at J, with 10 bases between the two ends. The CDR3 DNA reads as TGTGCCAGCAGCTTGGGGACTTGGGGCTACACCTTC. Translated: CASSLGTWGYTF.

The chain couples TRBV6-6 to TRBJ2-7; TRBD1 aligns across 11 bases. Germline CDR1 and CDR2: MNHNY and SVGAGI (reference sequence). CDR3 length: 15 amino acids. Trimming at V came to 6 bases and at J to 5 bases, leaving 9 bases not matched to a gene. This CDR3 reads CASRRAGQGGHEQYF. The CDR3 region has the DNA TGTGCCAGCAGGAGGGCGGGACAGGGGGGCCACGAGCAGTACTTC.

V and J are TRBV5-1 and TRBJ1-2; tentative D call: TRBD1 (5 bases). The CDR3 is 17 amino acids. CDR1 and CDR2 from the germline V gene are SGHRS and YFSETQ. V lost 4 bases and J lost 8, with 27 bases in between. CDR3 residues: CASSPIVRRGGSDGYTF. The CDR3 bases are TGCGCCAGCAGCCCAATTGTAAGGAGGGGTGGATCTGACGGCTACACCTTC.

The chain links TRBV18 to TRBJ2-1; 9 bases agree with TRBD2. This CDR3 has 16 residues. Trimming cost V 3 bases and J 14 bases; bases outside gene matches: 17. The germline gives CDR1 KGHSH, CDR2 LQKENI. The chain's CDR3 is CASSPGTSNSVSTEFF. The DNA for the CDR3 is TGTGCCAGCTCACCTGGGACTAGCAATTCTGTATCTACCGAGTTCTTC.

This chain links TRBV5-4 with TRBJ2-6; possibly TRBD2 for D (6 bases). The CDR3 has 16 residues. V lost 0 bases and J 0 bases, leaving 7 bases between the germline ends. Germline CDR1 and CDR2: SGHNT and YYREEE (reference sequence). This CDR3 reads CASSLGRDSGANVLTF. In nucleotides, the CDR3 is TGTGCCAGCAGCTTGGGGAGGGACTCTGGGGCCAACGTCCTGACTTTC. Combining the CDR3 with reference TRBV5-4 and TRBJ2-6 gives the whole variable domain ETGVTQSPTHLIKTRGQQVTLRCSSQSGHNTVSWYQQALGQGPQFIFQYYREEENGRGNFPPRFSGLQFPNYSSELNVNALELDDSALYLCASSLGRDSGANVLTFGAGSRLTVL.

The chain uses TRBV28 and TRBJ1-5; D possibly corresponds to TRBD1 (6 bases). The length of the CDR3 is 15 residues. The V gene's germline CDR1 is MDHEN and CDR2 SYDVKM. Trimming removed 2 bases at V and 8 bases at J, with 16 bases between. CDR3 protein: CASSLAGGYLEPQHF. CDR3 nucleotides: TGTGCCAGCAGTTTAGCGGGGGGCTATTTGGAGCCCCAGCATTTT. Filled out from reference TRBV28 and TRBJ1-5, the complete variable domain reads DVKVTQSSRYLVKRTGEKVFLECVQDMDHENMFWYRQDPGLGLRLIYFSYDVKMKEKGDIPEGYSVSREKKERFSLILESASTNQTSMYLCASSLAGGYLEPQHFGDGTRLSIL.